This T cell receptor (beta chain) stems from a study of T cell repertoires in cytomegalovirus infection. Study-wide context: Indications of both CMV infection and matching HLA type were provided by public TCR beta signatures.

In its sample, this clonotype was seen a few times. Antigen specificity is unknown. Trimming shortened V by 6 bases and J by 2 bases, and 17 bases separated the two germline ends. The CDR3 loop spans 14 amino acids. Germline CDR1 DFQATT, CDR2 SNEGSKA (reference sequence). Study results and limitations: Individuals carrying CMV plus the relevant HLA were identified by cumulative frequency of public TCR beta families. CMV-specific TCR beta clonotypes restricted by HLA-C dominated the ex vivo response.

TCRdb ran MiXCR on the reads and lists one entry per CDR3 protein. The sample records roughly 230,000 distinct CDR3 sequences, roughly 6.5% being singletons. The receptor was derived from a human donor in good health (CMV status not recorded). Some clones in this sample may be carry-over from other donors' samples. The rearrangement links TRBV20-1 to TRBJ2-7; maybe TRBD2 (5 bases). Sequenced: PBMCs. CDR3 sequence (DNA): TGCAGTGCCCGGGTCGTTGGGAGTCCCTACGAGCAGTACTTC. This gives the protein CSARVVGSPYEQYF.